This T cell receptor (beta chain) was sequenced during a study of blood T cells in healthy people across ages. Findings of the study overall: More naive CD4+ cells and higher diversity marked long-lived donors relative to aged donors.

In regard to this clonotype: Its cognate antigen is unknown.

Germline V gene data show CDR1 as SGHAT and CDR2 as FQDESV (reference sequence). CDR3 size: 15 residues. V was shortened by 5 bases and J by 11 bases, with 24 bases between the two germline ends. Using a J-beta primer mix together with a sample-barcoded 5' primer, a second PCR was run for roughly 7 to 12 cycles. TCRdb used MiXCR to reprocess the 5' RACE reads, holding one entry per CDR3 protein. The sample carries roughly 930,000 distinct CDR3 sequences, under 50% recorded once. The chain uses TRBV11-1 and TRBJ2-5, with D perhaps given as TRBD1 or TRBD2 (6 bases each). Source material: blood. The source is a young man in good health. CDR3 DNA: TGTGCCAGCAGCATGACCATGGGGGGCCTGGGTGAGCAGTACTTC. This gives the protein CASSMTMGGLGEQYF. The full variable domain, with the rest looked up from reference TRBV11-1 and TRBJ2-5, is EAEVAQSPRYKITEKSQAVAFWCDPISGHATLYWYRQILGQGPELLVQFQDESVVDDSQLPKDRFSAERLKGVDSTLKIQPAELGDSAMYLCASSMTMGGLGEQYFGPGTRLLVL.